A selection of T cell receptor beta chains follows, all from one sample in a study of CD8 T cells in ankylosing spondylitis. MiXCR, applied by TCRdb to the 5' RACE reads, yields one record per CDR3 protein. This table holds more than 60,000 distinct CDR3 sequences, roughly 5% found once. The sample was blood, either unsorted or a sorted T cell fraction (not recorded which). Source of these receptors: a male donor with ankylosing spondylitis or in good health (not recorded which). Both conserved end residues are part of each CDR3. The order of the fields is clone size, J gene, D gene, V gene, CDR3 DNA, CDR3 protein. The D gene is left open where the match is weak. Clone size is not always given. Where it is, it says once, few, many or a class for expanded clones.

many	TRBJ2-5	TRBD2	TRBV5-1	TGCGCCAGCAGCGCCGGACTAGCGGGGACCCAAGAGACCCAGTACTTC	CASSAGLAGTQETQYF
many	TRBJ1-6	TRBD1	TRBV5-1	TGCGCCAGCAGCTTAGGGACAGGGGACTCACCCCTCCACTTT	CASSLGTGDSPLHF
NA	TRBJ2-1	NA	TRBV7-9	TGTGCCAGCAGCTTAATACGTTTGACCTCCTACAATGAGCAGTTCTTC	CASSLIRLTSYNEQFF
many	TRBJ1-5	NA	TRBV4-1	TGCGCCAGCAGCCCGGATGGGACGGCTAATCAGCCCCAGCATTTT	CASSPDGTANQPQHF
many	TRBJ1-2	TRBD1	TRBV5-1	TGCGCCAGCAGCACCGGGACAGGGACCGGGTCTGGCTACACCTTC	CASSTGTGTGSGYTF
many	TRBJ2-3	NA	TRBV7-2	TGTGCCAGCAGCTTCAGCCACACAGATACGCAGTATTTT	CASSFSHTDTQYF
many	TRBJ1-1	TRBD1	TRBV11-1	TGTGCCAGCAGCTTAGTGACAGGGGGCGCGAGGACTGAAGCTTTCTTT	CASSLVTGGARTEAFF
many	TRBJ1-1	TRBD1	TRBV12-3/TRBV12-4	TGTGCCAGCAGTTTGGTCGCAGGGGGCGGTGAAGCTTTCTTT	CASSLVAGGGEAFF
many	TRBJ2-4	TRBD2	TRBV4-3	TGCGCCAGCAGCCAGGGACTAGCTGGCGACATTCAGTACTTC	CASSQGLAGDIQYF
many	TRBJ2-7	TRBD1	TRBV5-4	TGTGCCAGCAGCTCCGGGACAGGCCCCTACGAGCAGTACTTC	CASSSGTGPYEQYF
many	TRBJ2-7	NA	TRBV5-1	TGCGCCAGCAGCTTGGTACAGGAGAACGAGCAGTACTTC	CASSLVQENEQYF
many	TRBJ2-1	NA	TRBV4-1	TGCGCCAGCAGCCCCCACGTCCGGAGCTCCTACAATGAGCAGTTCTTC	CASSPHVRSSYNEQFF
many	TRBJ2-7	NA	TRBV6-2/TRBV6-3	TGTGCCAGCAGTTTTCCAGGAGAAGTCTACGAGCAGTACTTC	CASSFPGEVYEQYF
many	TRBJ1-2	NA	TRBV9	TGTGCCAGCAGCGTAGCGTTAGGGTCTGGCTACACCTTC	CASSVALGSGYTF
few	TRBJ2-3	NA	TRBV28	TGTGCCAGCAGTCGGGACGAGTCCACAGATACGCAGTATTTT	CASSRDESTDTQYF
many	TRBJ2-7	NA	TRBV11-2	TGTGCCAGCAGCTTAAGCCAGAATTTTTACGAGCAGTACTTC	CASSLSQNFYEQYF
many	TRBJ2-7	NA	TRBV10-3	TGTGCCATCAGTGAAGAGGGTTTCTACGAGCAGTACTTC	CAISEEGFYEQYF
many	TRBJ1-2	NA	TRBV6-2/TRBV6-3	TGTGCCAGCAGTGGGATGAGGTCGAGCTATGGCTACACCTTC	CASSGMRSSYGYTF
many	TRBJ2-7	TRBD1	TRBV18	TGTGCCAGCTCACGGACAGGTTGGGAGCAGTACTTC	CASSRTGWEQYF
many	TRBJ1-1	NA	TRBV3-1	TGTGCCAGCAGCCAAAGGCAGAACACTGAAGCTTTCTTT	CASSQRQNTEAFF
few	TRBJ2-7	NA	TRBV28	TGTGCCAGCAGTTTAGGAGAGTTTGGGTCCTACGAGCAGTACTTC	CASSLGEFGSYEQYF
many	TRBJ2-5	TRBD1	TRBV3-1	TGTGCCAGCAGCCTCCAGACAGGGGTCGGAGAGACCCAGTACTTC	CASSLQTGVGETQYF
many	TRBJ2-2	TRBD1	TRBV5-1	TGCGCCAGCAGCCGGAACGACAGGGGCACCGGGGAGCTGTTTTTT	CASSRNDRGTGELFF
many	TRBJ1-5	NA	TRBV20-1	TGCAGTGCTATCGGGCAGCTTAATAGCAATCAGCCCCAGCATTTT	CSAIGQLNSNQPQHF
many	TRBJ1-1	NA	TRBV20-1	TGCAGTGCTAGTTCCGGGATGGAAATGAACACTGAAGCTTTCTTT	CSASSGMEMNTEAFF
many	TRBJ2-3	NA	TRBV20-1	TGCAGTGCTAGGCTGCTTGAAAGCACAGATACGCAGTATTTT	CSARLLESTDTQYF
many	TRBJ2-5	NA	TRBV25-1	TGTGCCAGCAGGGAGATTTCGGAGACCCAGTACTTC	CASREISETQYF
many	TRBJ2-5	NA	TRBV3-1	TGTGCCAGCAGCCAAAGTTCGAAGACCCAGTACTTC	CASSQSSKTQYF
many	TRBJ2-7	NA	TRBV5-1	TGCGCCAGCAGCTCCATCGGGACCGACGCGCGCTACGAGCAGTACTTC	CASSSIGTDARYEQYF
many	TRBJ2-3	NA	TRBV5-1	TGCGCCAGCAGCCCCGCCGCGGACCGCACAGATACGCAGTATTTT	CASSPAADRTDTQYF
many	TRBJ2-5	NA	TRBV18	TGTGCCAGCTCAGAAGAGACCCAGTACTTC	CASSEETQYF
NA	TRBJ1-1	NA	TRBV9	TGTGCCAGCAGCGTAGTTCAGGGGCCCACTGAAGCTTTCTTT	CASSVVQGPTEAFF
many	TRBJ2-5	NA	TRBV12-3/TRBV12-4	TGTGCCAGCAGCATTCAGTTTAGTGGGGAACAAGAGACCCAGTACTTC	CASSIQFSGEQETQYF
many	TRBJ1-2	NA	TRBV9	TGTGCCAGCAGCGTAACGGAATACTATGGCTACACCTTC	CASSVTEYYGYTF
many	TRBJ2-7	TRBD1	TRBV4-1	TGCGCCAGCAGCCAAGACCGGGACAGGGGTGCTCGGGAGCAGTACTTC	CASSQDRDRGAREQYF
many	TRBJ1-1	NA	TRBV6-1	TGTGCCAGCATAGTCCAGGGGAACACTGAAGCTTTCTTT	CASIVQGNTEAFF
NA	TRBJ1-6	NA	TRBV7-2	TGTGCCAGCAGCCCCACACGACAGAGCTCCTATAATTCACCCCTCCACTTT	CASSPTRQSSYNSPLHF
many	TRBJ1-2	NA	TRBV20-1	TGCAGTGCTAGAGGTGGGGCTAACTATGGCTACACCTTC	CSARGGANYGYTF
many	TRBJ1-1	NA	TRBV9	TGTGCCAGCAGCGTAGGTGGGGCCACTGAAGCTTTCTTT	CASSVGGATEAFF
NA	TRBJ2-5	NA	TRBV4-2	TGTGCCAGCAGCCAAGACCGTAGCGGCGGGGCGGCGGCCCAGTACTTC	CASSQDRSGGAAAQYF
many	TRBJ2-1	NA	TRBV2	TGTGCCAGCACTAGGGGGTCCACAGGGAATGAGCAGTTCTTC	CASTRGSTGNEQFF
many	TRBJ2-1	NA	TRBV29-1	TGCAGCGTTAGAACGGGGAATGAGCAGTTCTTC	CSVRTGNEQFF
many	TRBJ1-2	TRBD1	TRBV19	TGTGCCAGTAGTCCGGCGCCGGGACAGGGGGCTCATTATGGCTACACCTTC	CASSPAPGQGAHYGYTF
many	TRBJ1-2	TRBD1	TRBV12-3/TRBV12-4	TGTGCCAGCACGGACCAGGGGGCGCGGGGCTACACCTTC	CASTDQGARGYTF
many	TRBJ2-1	NA	TRBV7-2	TGTGCCAGCAGCCCAGATTCGACAGGAGTGTCGAATGAGCAGTTCTTC	CASSPDSTGVSNEQFF
many	TRBJ2-3	NA	TRBV3-1	TGTGCCAGCAGCGGATGGGGGGCCGATACAGATACGCAGTATTTT	CASSGWGADTDTQYF
NA	TRBJ2-3	NA	TRBV15	TGTGCCACCAGCACCGACAACACAGATACGCAGTATTTT	CATSTDNTDTQYF
many	TRBJ2-2	NA	TRBV6-2/TRBV6-3	TGTGCCAGCAGTGCGAGGGGTCCTGACACCGGGGAGCTGTTTTTT	CASSARGPDTGELFF
many	TRBJ1-1	TRBD1	TRBV5-1	TGCGCCAGCAGCTCCGGACAGGGGGCGACTGAAGCTTTCTTT	CASSSGQGATEAFF
many	TRBJ2-1	NA	TRBV12-3/TRBV12-4	TGTGCCAGCAGTTATTTGGATGAGCAGTTCTTC	CASSYLDEQFF
many	TRBJ2-1	NA	TRBV5-1	TGCGCCAGCAGCCGGGAGCGACAAGGGAATGGCAATGAGCAGTTCTTC	CASSRERQGNGNEQFF
many	TRBJ1-5	TRBD1	TRBV6-1	TGTGCCAGCACCGGGCCGGGACAGGGAAGCAATCAGCCCCAGCATTTT	CASTGPGQGSNQPQHF